These 14 T cell receptor beta chains originate from one sample sequenced in a study of blood T cell repertoires in COVID-19. TCRdb keeps only in-frame clones here, not all; method: immunoSEQ multiplex PCR. This table holds 100,000 to 120,000 clones, 82% found once. Sample: peripheral blood. The receptor set was obtained from a woman in her fifties or sixties with acute or convalescent COVID-19.

The CDR3 spells CASRSGGTNEKLFF. The CDR3 DNA follows: TGTGCCAGCAGGTCAGGGGGCACTAATGAAAAACTGTTTTTT. The chain recombines TRBV28 with TRBJ1-4, with 8 bases aligning to TRBD1. The J segment lost 2 bases and the V segment lost 6 bases, leaving 2 bases of the junction unmatched. The CDR3 extends over 14 amino acids. Per germline, CDR1 MDHEN and CDR2 SYDVKM.

CDR3 in amino acids: CATSATDYNSPLHF. In nucleotides, the CDR3 is TGTGCCACCAGTGCGACAGATTATAATTCACCCCTCCACTTT. The chain employs TRBV24-1 and TRBJ1-6, with a possible D match to TRBD1 (5 bases). Germline values: CDR1 KGHDR, CDR2 SFDVKD. The CDR3 extends over 14 amino acids. The germline V and J ends were trimmed by 5 bases and 4 bases, with 8 bases remaining between them.

Worth noting for this clone: The sample has other DNA sequences that encode this CDR3 too. V gene TRBV19 combines with J gene TRBJ2-7; the match to TRBD1 covers 7 bases. With 1 base clipped from V and 1 base from J, the junction kept 4 bases outside the gene matches. The CDR3 loop spans 15 amino acids. Germline CDR1 and CDR2: LNHDA and SQIVND (reference sequence). In DNA, the CDR3 is TGTGCCAGTAGTATAGTCGGGACAGCTTCCTACGAGCAGTACTTC. It specifies CASSIVGTASYEQYF.

CDR3: CASSLGRGNTIYF. The CDR3 DNA is TGTGCCAGCAGCCTGGGGCGAGGAAACACCATATATTTT. This chain uses TRBV7-8 with TRBJ1-3; a possible D gene is TRBD1 (5 bases). This CDR3 has 13 amino acids. Trimming took 5 bases from V and 4 from J, leaving 9 bases between them. Germline V gene lookup returns CDR1 SGHVS and CDR2 FQNEAQ.

This clone was observed once. The chain carries TRBV10-2 and TRBJ1-1; D perhaps matches TRBD1 (6 bases). The V and J ends lost 4 bases and 1 base respectively, with 10 bases between them. This CDR3 has 14 amino acids. Germline lookup yields CDR1 WSHSY and CDR2 SAAADI. CDR3 residues: CASSGLQGNTEAFF. CDR3 in DNA: TGCGCCAGCAGTGGACTACAGGGGAACACTGAAGCTTTCTTT.

This chain uses TRBV11-1 with TRBJ1-1, with D uncertain. Germline V lookup: CDR1 SGHAT, CDR2 FQDESV (reference sequence). The length of the CDR3 is 15 residues. Trimming removed 1 base from V and 1 base from J, with 10 bases in between. In nucleotides, the CDR3 is TGTGCCAGCAGCTTAGAACGGGTCCCGAACACTGAAGCTTTCTTT. It specifies CASSLERVPNTEAFF.

The rearrangement links TRBV30 to TRBJ2-7, with 7 positions matching TRBD1. Germline trimming cut 3 bases from V and 0 bases from J; bases unmatched to any gene: 8. The germline V gene has CDR1 GTSNPN and CDR2 SVGIG (reference sequence). This CDR3 region has 15 residues. Written as DNA, the CDR3 is TGTGCCTGGAGGCCCATGGGACAGCACTCCTACGAGCAGTACTTC. This translates into CAWRPMGQHSYEQYF.

The chain uses TRBV9 and TRBJ2-1, with 12 nucleotides matching TRBD2. Germline V CDR1 and CDR2: SGDLS, YYNGEE. J lost 6 bases, V lost 4 bases, and 2 bases had no gene match. This CDR3 is 14 amino acids long. DNA for the CDR3: TGTGCCAGCAGCTCGACTAGCGGGGGCAATGAGCAGTTCTTC. Its translation: CASSSTSGGNEQFF.

The V and J genes are TRBV6-6 and TRBJ2-1, with 7 nucleotides matching TRBD1. V trimming: 7 bases; J trimming: 6 bases; junction bases outside the gene matches: 12. Looked up from germline, CDR1 is MNHNY and CDR2 is SVGAGI (reference sequence). The CDR3 loop spans 15 amino acids. The DNA of the CDR3 is TGTGCCAGCACCTTGAGTGGGGACAGCCCCAATGAGCAGTTCTTC. This encodes CASTLSGDSPNEQFF.

A word on this clone: Distinct nucleotide sequences in the sample also encode this CDR3. The J gene is TRBJ2-7, the V gene TRBV7-9; D may be TRBD1 (5 bases). The germline V gene encodes CDR1 SEHNR and CDR2 FQNEAQ (reference sequence). The CDR3 runs 14 residues. V lost 3 bases and J 3 bases, leaving 12 bases between the germline ends. The CDR3 loop is CASSLGQGFYEQYF. The CDR3 nucleotides are TGTGCCAGCAGCTTGGGTCAGGGCTTCTACGAGCAGTACTTC.

V gene TRBV30 combines with J gene TRBJ2-7; D is perhaps TRBD2 (6 bases). The germline V gene has CDR1 GTSNPN and CDR2 SVGIG (reference sequence). V was trimmed by 0 bases and J by 5 bases, leaving 11 bases between them. This CDR3 spans 13 amino acids. The CDR3 spells CAWSVHRGNEQYF. The CDR3 DNA reads as TGTGCCTGGAGTGTACACCGCGGGAACGAGCAGTACTTC.

The chain carries TRBV7-3 and TRBJ2-7, with 8 bases aligning to TRBD2. The CDR3 consists of 12 residues. Germline V lookup: CDR1 SGHTA, CDR2 FQGTGA. The ends lost 6 bases at V and 4 bases at J; junction bases unmatched: 2. The CDR3 bases are TGTGCCAGCAGGTTAGCGGGGTACGAGCAGTACTTC. It codes for CASRLAGYEQYF.

The gene calls are TRBV30 and TRBJ1-2; 8 bases map to TRBD1. Trimming cost V 2 bases and J 2 bases; bases outside gene matches: 4. Germline assignment: CDR1 GTSNPN and CDR2 SVGIG (reference sequence). The CDR3 spans 14 residues. Written as DNA, the CDR3 is TGTGCCTGGAGTCGACAGGGGCGGAACTATGGCTACACCTTC. It codes for CAWSRQGRNYGYTF. The full variable domain, its missing parts supplied by reference TRBV30 and TRBJ1-2, is SQTIHQWPATLVQPVGSPLSLECTVEGTSNPNLYWYRQAAGRGLQLLFYSVGIGQISSEVPQNLSASRPQDRQFILSSKKLLLSDSGFYLCAWSRQGRNYGYTFGSGTRLTVV.

The V and J genes are TRBV18 and TRBJ1-2; 7 nucleotides align to TRBD1. Germline V CDR1 and CDR2: KGHSH, LQKENI. This CDR3 is 14 amino acids long. The junction had 2 bases not matched to a gene; V was cut back by 3 bases and J by 1 base. The CDR3, as DNA: TGTGCCAGCTCACCCGGGACAGATAACTATGGCTACACCTTC. Amino acids: CASSPGTDNYGYTF.